This TCR beta chain derives from a study of T cells in localized non-small cell lung cancer. Study outcomes and limitations: Sequencing involved a lone tumor region, leaving heterogeneity possible. Elevated circulating T cell density in blood was associated with longer overall survival. Adjacent uninvolved lung tissue had the highest T cell clonality, exceeding tumor. For the top 100 tumor clones, a median about 57 also appeared in adjacent lung.

Sequenced by immunoSEQ multiplex PCR; TCRdb stores in-frame clones only, minus some. The table has 1,500 to 2,000 clones, under 45% seen once; the top ten hold around 10%. Germline V gives CDR1 LNHDA, CDR2 SQIVND (reference sequence). CDR3 size: 14 residues. With 7 bases clipped from V and 5 bases from J, the junction kept 7 bases outside the gene matches. Details on this clone: Its antigen is not known.

This receptor was taken from a woman between 35 and 70 years old with stage I lung adenocarcinoma. The material was lung tumor tissue, obtained before any cancer treatment. The chain couples TRBV19 to TRBJ2-1, with TRBD2 matching over 8 bases. CDR3 DNA sequence: TGTGCCAGTAATCATCGGGGGGGGAACAATGAGCAGTTCTTC. Protein: CASNHRGGNNEQFF.